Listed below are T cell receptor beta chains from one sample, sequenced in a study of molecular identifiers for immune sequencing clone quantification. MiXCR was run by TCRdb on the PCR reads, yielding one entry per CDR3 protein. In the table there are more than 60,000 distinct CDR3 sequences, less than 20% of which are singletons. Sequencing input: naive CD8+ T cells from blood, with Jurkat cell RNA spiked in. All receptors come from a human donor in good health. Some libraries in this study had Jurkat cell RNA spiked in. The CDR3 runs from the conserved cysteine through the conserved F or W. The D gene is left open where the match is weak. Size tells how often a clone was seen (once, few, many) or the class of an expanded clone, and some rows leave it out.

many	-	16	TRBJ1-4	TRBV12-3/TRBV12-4	TGTGCCAGCAGTCTCTCGGTGGGGGGGGCGGATGAAAAACTGTTTTTT	CASSLSVGGADEKLFF
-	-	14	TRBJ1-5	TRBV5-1	TGCGCCTCCCATAAACCGGGGCTCAATCAGCCCCAGCATTTT	CASHKPGLNQPQHF
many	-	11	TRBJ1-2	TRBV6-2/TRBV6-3	TGTGCCAGCAGCAACGGGTATGGCTACACCTTC	CASSNGYGYTF
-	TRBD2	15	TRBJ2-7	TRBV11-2	TGTGCCAGCAGCTTAGTCAGCGGGGGGCACTACGAGCAGTACTTC	CASSLVSGGHYEQYF
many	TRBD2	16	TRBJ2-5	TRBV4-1	TGCGCCAGCAGCCCCCGGGCTAGCGGGAGTCATGAGACCCAGTACTTC	CASSPRASGSHETQYF
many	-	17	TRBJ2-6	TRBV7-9	TGTGCCAGCAGCTTAGCTGCAGGGAAAGCTGGGGCCAACGTCCTGACTTTC	CASSLAAGKAGANVLTF
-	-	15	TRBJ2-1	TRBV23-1	TGCGCCAGCGGTCATCTATCCCCCTCCTGCAATGAGCAGTTCTTC	CASGHLSPSCNEQFF
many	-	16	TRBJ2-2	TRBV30	TGTGCCTGGATCTCCTCTGGGTGGGAAGGTACCGGGGAGCTGTTTTTT	CAWISSGWEGTGELFF
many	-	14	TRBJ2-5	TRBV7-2	TGTGCCAGCAGCTTAGATCTGCAGCTAGAGACCCAGTACTTC	CASSLDLQLETQYF
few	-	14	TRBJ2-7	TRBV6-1	TGTGCCAGCGAGACTCTCGATCGGGGGTACGAGCAGTACTTC	CASETLDRGYEQYF
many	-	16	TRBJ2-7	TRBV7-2	TGTGCCAGCAGCTTAGTCAGCGGGCCTCGCCCCTACGAGCAGTACTTC	CASSLVSGPRPYEQYF
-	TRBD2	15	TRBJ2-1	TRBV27	TGTGCCAGCAGTCTCACTAGCGGGGAATACAATGAGCAGTTCTTC	CASSLTSGEYNEQFF
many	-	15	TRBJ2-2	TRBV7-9	TGTGCCAGCAGCCCCGCGAGCCTTCTCCCCGGGGAGCTGTTTTTT	CASSPASLLPGELFF
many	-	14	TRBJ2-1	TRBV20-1	TGCAGTGCTAGAGACGGGACGGACTACAATGAGCAGTTCTTC	CSARDGTDYNEQFF
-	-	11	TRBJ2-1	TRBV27	TGTGCCAGCACATCTGGATCTGAGCAGTTCTTC	CASTSGSEQFF
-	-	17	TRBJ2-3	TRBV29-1	TGCAGCGTTGTAGGGATGGCGGGTCGATCCAGCACAGATACGCGGTATTTT	CSVVGMAGRSSTDTRYF
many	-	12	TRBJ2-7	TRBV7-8	TGTGCCAGCAGCCCACCCGCCTACGAGCAGTACTTC	CASSPPAYEQYF
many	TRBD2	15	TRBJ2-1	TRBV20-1	TGCAGTGCTACTCCTTGGACTAGCGGGAGAATGGAGCAGTTCTTC	CSATPWTSGRMEQFF
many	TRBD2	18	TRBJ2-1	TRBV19	TGTGCCAGTAGTATATCTGGCGGGAGATTACGAGTCGCCAATGAGCAGTTCTTC	CASSISGGRLRVANEQFF
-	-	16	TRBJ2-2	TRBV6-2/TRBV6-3	TGTGCCAGCAGTTCGTCGTGGGGCACGAACACCGGGGAGCTGTTTTTT	CASSSSWGTNTGELFF
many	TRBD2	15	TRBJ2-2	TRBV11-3	TGTGCCGGGCTCCGGACTAGGGAGAACACCGGGGAGCTGTTTTTT	CAGLRTRENTGELFF
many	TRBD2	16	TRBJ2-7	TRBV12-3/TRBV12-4	TGTGCCAGCAAGGGCCCCGGCCTAGCGGGGGATTACGAGCAGTACTTC	CASKGPGLAGDYEQYF
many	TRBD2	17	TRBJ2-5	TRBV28	TGTGCCAGCAGTTTAAGCCTGGTAGCGGGAGAATTAGAGACCCAGTACTTC	CASSLSLVAGELETQYF
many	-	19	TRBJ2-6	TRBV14	TGTGCCAGCAGCCAAGATCGTCCCGGGACATTCTCTGGGGCCAACGTCCTGACTTTC	CASSQDRPGTFSGANVLTF
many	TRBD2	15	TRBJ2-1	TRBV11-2	TGTGCCAGCAGCGGAGGACTAGCGGGAGTGTATGAGCAGTTCTTC	CASSGGLAGVYEQFF
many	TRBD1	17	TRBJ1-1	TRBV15	TGTGCCACCAGCAGAGAGGGACAGGGGGCATTGAACACTGAAGCTTTCTTT	CATSREGQGALNTEAFF
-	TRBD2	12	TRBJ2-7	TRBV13	TGTGCCAGCGGCCTAGCGGACTACGAGCAGTACTTC	CASGLADYEQYF
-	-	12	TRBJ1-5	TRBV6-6	TGTGCCAGCCGGGGATACGATCTGCCCCAGCATTTT	CASRGYDLPQHF
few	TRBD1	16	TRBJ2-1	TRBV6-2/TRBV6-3	TGTGCCAGCAGTTCGCTCACAGGGGCCCTATACAATGAGCAGTTCTTC	CASSSLTGALYNEQFF
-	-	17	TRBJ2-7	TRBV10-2	TGCGCCACCCAATCCCGCGACAGGATACAATTCTCCTACGAGCAGTACTTC	CATQSRDRIQFSYEQYF
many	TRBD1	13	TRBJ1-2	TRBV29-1	TGCAGCGCTGAGACAGGGGAGGACTATGGCTACACCTTC	CSAETGEDYGYTF
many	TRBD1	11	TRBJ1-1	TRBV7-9	TGTGCCAGCAGTCGGGACAGAGAAGCTTTCTTT	CASSRDREAFF